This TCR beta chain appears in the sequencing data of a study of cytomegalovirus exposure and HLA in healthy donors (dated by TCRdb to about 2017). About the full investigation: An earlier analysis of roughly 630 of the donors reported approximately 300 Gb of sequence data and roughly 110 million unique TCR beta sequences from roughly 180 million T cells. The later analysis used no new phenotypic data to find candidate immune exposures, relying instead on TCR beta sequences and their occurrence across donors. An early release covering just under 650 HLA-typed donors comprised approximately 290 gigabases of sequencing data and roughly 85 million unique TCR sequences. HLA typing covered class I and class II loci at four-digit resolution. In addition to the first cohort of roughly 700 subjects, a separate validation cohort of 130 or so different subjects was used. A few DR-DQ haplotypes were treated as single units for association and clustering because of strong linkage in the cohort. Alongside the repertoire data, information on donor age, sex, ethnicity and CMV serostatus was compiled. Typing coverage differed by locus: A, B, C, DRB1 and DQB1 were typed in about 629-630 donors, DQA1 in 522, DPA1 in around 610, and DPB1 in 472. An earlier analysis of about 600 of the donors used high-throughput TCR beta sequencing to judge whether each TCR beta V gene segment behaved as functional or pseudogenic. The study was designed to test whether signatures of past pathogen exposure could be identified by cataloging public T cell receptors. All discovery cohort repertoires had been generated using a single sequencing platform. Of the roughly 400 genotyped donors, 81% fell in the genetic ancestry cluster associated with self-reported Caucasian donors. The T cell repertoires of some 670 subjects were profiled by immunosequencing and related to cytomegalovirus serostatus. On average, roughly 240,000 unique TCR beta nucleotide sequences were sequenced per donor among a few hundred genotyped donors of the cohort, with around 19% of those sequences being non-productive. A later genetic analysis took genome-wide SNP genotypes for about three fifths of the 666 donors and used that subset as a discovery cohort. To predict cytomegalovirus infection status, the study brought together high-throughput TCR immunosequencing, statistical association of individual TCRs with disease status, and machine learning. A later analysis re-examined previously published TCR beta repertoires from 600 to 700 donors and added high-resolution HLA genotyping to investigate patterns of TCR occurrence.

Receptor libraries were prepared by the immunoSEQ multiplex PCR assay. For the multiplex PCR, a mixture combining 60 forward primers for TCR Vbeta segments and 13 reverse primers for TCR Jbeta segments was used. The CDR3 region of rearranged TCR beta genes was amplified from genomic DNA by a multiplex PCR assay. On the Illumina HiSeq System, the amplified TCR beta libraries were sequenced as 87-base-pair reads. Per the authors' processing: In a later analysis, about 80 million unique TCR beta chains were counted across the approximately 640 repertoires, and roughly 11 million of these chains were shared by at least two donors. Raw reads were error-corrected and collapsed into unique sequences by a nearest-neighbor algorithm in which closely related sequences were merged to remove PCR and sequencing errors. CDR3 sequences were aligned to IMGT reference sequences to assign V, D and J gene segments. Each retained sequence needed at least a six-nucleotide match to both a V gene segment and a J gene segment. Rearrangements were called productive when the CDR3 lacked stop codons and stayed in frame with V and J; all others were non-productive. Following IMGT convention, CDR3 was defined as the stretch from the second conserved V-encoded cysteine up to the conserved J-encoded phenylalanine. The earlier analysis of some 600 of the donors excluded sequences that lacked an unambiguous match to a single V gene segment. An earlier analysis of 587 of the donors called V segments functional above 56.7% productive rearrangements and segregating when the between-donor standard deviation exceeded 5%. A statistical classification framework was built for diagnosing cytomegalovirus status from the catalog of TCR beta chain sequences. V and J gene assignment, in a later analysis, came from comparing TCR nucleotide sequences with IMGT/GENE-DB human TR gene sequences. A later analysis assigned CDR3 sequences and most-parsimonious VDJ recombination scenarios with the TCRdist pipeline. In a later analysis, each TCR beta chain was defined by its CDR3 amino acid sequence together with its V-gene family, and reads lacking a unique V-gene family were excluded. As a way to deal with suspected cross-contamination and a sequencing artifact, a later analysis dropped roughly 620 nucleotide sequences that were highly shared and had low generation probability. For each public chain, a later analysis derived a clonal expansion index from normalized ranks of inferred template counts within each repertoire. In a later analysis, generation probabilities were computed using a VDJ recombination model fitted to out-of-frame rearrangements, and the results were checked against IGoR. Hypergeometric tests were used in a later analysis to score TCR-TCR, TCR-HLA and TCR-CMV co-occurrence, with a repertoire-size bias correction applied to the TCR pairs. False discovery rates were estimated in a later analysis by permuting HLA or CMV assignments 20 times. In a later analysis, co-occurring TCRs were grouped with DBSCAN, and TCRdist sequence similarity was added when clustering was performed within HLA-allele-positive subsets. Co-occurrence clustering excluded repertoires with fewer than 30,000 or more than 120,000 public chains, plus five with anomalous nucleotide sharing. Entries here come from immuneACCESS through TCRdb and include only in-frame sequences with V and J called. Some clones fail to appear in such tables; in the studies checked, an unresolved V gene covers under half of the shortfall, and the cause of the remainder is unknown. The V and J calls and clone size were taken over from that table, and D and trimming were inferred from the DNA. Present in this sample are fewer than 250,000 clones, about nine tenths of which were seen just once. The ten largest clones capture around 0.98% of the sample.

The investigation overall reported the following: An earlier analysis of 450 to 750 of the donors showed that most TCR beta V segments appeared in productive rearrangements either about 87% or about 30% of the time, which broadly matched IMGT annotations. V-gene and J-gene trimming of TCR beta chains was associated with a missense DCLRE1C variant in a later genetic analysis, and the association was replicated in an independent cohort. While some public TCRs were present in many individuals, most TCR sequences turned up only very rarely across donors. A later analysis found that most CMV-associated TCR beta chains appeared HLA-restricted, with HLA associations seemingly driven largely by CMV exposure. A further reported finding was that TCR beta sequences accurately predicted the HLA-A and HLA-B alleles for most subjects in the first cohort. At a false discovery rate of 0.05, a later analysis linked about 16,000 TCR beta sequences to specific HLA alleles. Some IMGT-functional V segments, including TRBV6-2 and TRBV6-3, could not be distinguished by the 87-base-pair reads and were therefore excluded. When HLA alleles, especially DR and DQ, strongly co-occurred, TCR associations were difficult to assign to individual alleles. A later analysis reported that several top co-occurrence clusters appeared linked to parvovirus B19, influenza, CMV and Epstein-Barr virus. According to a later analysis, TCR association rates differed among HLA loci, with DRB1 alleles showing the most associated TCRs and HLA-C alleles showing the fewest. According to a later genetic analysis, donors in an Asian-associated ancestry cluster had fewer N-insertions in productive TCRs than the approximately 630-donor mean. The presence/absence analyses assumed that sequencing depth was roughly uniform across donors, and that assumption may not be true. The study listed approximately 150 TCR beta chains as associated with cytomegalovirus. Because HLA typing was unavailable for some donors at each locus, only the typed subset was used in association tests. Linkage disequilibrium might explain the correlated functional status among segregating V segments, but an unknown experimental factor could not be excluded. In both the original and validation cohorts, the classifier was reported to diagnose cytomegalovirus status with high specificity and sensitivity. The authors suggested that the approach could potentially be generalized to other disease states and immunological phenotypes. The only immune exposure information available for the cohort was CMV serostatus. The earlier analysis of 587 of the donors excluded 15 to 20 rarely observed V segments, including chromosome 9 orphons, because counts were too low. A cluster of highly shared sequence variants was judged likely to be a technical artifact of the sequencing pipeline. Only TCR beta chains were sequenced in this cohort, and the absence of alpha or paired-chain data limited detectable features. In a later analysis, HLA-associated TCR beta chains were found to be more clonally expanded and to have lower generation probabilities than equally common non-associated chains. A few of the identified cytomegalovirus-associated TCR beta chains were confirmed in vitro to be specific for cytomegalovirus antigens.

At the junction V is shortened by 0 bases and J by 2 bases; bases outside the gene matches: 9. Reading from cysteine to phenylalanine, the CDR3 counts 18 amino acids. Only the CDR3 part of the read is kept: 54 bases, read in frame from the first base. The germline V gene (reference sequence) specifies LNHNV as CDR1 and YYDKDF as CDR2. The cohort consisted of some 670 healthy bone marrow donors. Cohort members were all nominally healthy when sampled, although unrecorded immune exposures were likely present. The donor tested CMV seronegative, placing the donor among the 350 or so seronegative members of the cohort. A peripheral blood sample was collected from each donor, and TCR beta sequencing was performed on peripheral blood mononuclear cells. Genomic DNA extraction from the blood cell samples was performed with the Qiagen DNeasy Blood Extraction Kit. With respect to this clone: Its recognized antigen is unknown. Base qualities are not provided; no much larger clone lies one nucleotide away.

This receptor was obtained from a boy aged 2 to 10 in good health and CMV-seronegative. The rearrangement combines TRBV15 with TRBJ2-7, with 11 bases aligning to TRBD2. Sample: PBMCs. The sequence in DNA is TGTGCCACCAGCAGAGAGCGCCGACTAGCGGGGAGAACCTACGAGCAGTACTTC. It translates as CATSRERRLAGRTYEQYF.